The 18 T cell receptor beta chains in this list originate from one sample, sequenced in a study of T cell responses to AZD1222 COVID-19 vaccine. Clones were sequenced by immunoSEQ multiplex PCR, and TCRdb holds only the in-frame ones, with some missing. The sample comprises about 79,000 clones, about 91% of which are singletons, and approximately 6.5% rests with the top ten. This specimen consisted of peripheral blood, obtained on day 0 of MenACWY control vaccination. The receptors were sampled from an adult in good health.

The rearrangement links TRBV19 to TRBJ2-3; weak D call: TRBD2 (5 bases). The germline V and J ends were trimmed by 1 base and 3 bases, with 14 bases remaining between them. This CDR3 is built from 16 residues. Germline-derived CDR1 and CDR2 are LNHDA and SQIVND (reference sequence). DNA of the CDR3: TGTGCCAGTAGTATAGGGAGGTATGATGTGACAGATACGCAGTATTTT. It codes for CASSIGRYDVTDTQYF.

The chain employs TRBV19 and TRBJ1-6; D ambiguous. From germline, CDR1 is LNHDA and CDR2 SQIVND (reference sequence). The CDR3 covers 12 residues. The V end lost 5 bases, the J end lost 5 bases, and 4 bases lay between the germline ends. The CDR3 bases are TGTGCCAGTAGTTTCCATAATTCACCCCTCCACTTT. Protein product: CASSFHNSPLHF.

The chain carries TRBV11-2 and TRBJ2-1; 10 nucleotides match TRBD2. This CDR3 has 17 amino acids. Unmatched junction bases numbered 7, after V lost 3 bases and J lost 2 bases. The germline V gene has CDR1 SGHAT and CDR2 FQNNGV. CDR3 nucleotide sequence: TGTGCCAGCAGCTTCCCGGGGAGCGGGGGGGCCTACAATGAGCAGTTCTTC. Its protein is CASSFPGSGGAYNEQFF.

The chain recombines TRBV5-1 with TRBJ1-1; 8 nucleotides match TRBD1. Germline V gene lookup returns CDR1 SGHRS and CDR2 YFSETQ. Unmatched junction bases numbered 9, after V lost 4 bases and J lost 1 base. This CDR3 is 16 amino acids long. The CDR3 spells CASSPVQGAENTEAFF. CDR3 DNA sequence: TGCGCCAGCAGCCCAGTCCAGGGGGCGGAGAACACTGAAGCTTTCTTT.

This clone has only one observation. The rearrangement links TRBV7-8 to TRBJ1-1; maybe TRBD1 (5 bases). The CDR3 loop spans 14 amino acids. Germline CDR1 reads SGHVS; CDR2 reads FQNEAQ. V was trimmed by 4 bases and J by 2 bases, leaving 11 bases between them. The CDR3 here is CASSSTEINTEAFF. The CDR3 nucleotides read TGTGCCAGCAGCTCGACAGAGATCAACACTGAAGCTTTCTTT. The full variable domain, with the rest looked up from reference TRBV7-8 and TRBJ1-1, is GAGVSQSPRYKVAKRGQDVALRCDPISGHVSLFWYQQALGQGPEFLTYFQNEAQLDKSGLPSDRFFAERPEGSVSTLKIQRTQQEDSAVYLCASSSTEINTEAFFGQGTRLTVV.

The V and J genes are TRBV6-1 and TRBJ1-5; D possibly corresponds to TRBD1 (5 bases). Germline lookup yields CDR1 MNHNS and CDR2 SASEGT. V was trimmed by 3 bases and J by 7 bases, leaving 10 bases between them. The CDR3 totals 13 residues. The CDR3 DNA is TGTGCCAGCAGTGACGGGGGATCGCAGCCCCAGCATTTT. Encoded protein: CASSDGGSQPQHF.

This chain connects TRBV28 to TRBJ2-2, with D perhaps matching TRBD1 (6 bases). The CDR3 length is 13 residues. Trimming left V 10 bases short and J 3 bases short, with 12 bases between. The germline V gene encodes CDR1 MDHEN and CDR2 SYDVKM. CDR3 loop: CATNQGYTGELFF. The CDR3 nucleotides read TGTGCCACCAACCAGGGGTACACCGGGGAGCTGTTTTTT.

The chain combines TRBV19 with TRBJ1-5; 8 bases agree with TRBD1. Germline-derived CDR1 and CDR2 are LNHDA and SQIVND (reference sequence). This CDR3 is 14 amino acids long. V lost 8 bases and J lost 1; bases outside the gene matches: 4. CDR3 sequence: CASYGQGSNQPQHF. In nucleotides, the CDR3 is TGTGCCAGTTACGGACAGGGAAGCAATCAGCCCCAGCATTTT.

This clone was observed a single time. The V and J genes are TRBV28 and TRBJ1-5; D is perhaps TRBD1 (5 bases). This CDR3 contains 12 residues. The V end was cut by 2 bases, the J end by 10 bases, with 9 bases between. CDR1 and CDR2 (germline): MDHEN, SYDVKM. For the CDR3, the DNA is TGTGCCAGCAGTTTACCTGACAGACCCCAGCATTTT. It encodes CASSLPDRPQHF.

The DNA for the CDR3 is TGTGCCAGCAGCTACGCCGGGACAGCCGCGGAGACCCAGTACTTC. Translating gives CASSYAGTAAETQYF. V and J are TRBV11-2 and TRBJ2-5; 7 bases line up with TRBD1. Germline V gene lookup returns CDR1 SGHAT and CDR2 FQNNGV. Trimming cost V 4 bases and J 5 bases; bases outside gene matches: 10. The CDR3 is 15 residues long. Drawing the rest from reference TRBV11-2 and TRBJ2-5, the complete variable domain is EAGVAQSPRYKIIEKRQSVAFWCNPISGHATLYWYQQILGQGPKLLIQFQNNGVVDDSQLPKDRFSAERLKGVDSTLKIQPAKLEDSAVYLCASSYAGTAAETQYFGPGTRLLVL.

This sequence joins TRBV2 and TRBJ2-2; a weak D match, TRBD1 (7 bases). Germline V CDR1 and CDR2: SNHLY, FYNNEI. Trimming removed 7 bases from V and 6 bases from J, with 18 bases in between. CDR3 size: 15 residues. The CDR3, as DNA: TGTGCCAGCACTCTGGAGGGGGCTTGGGCCGGGGAGCTGTTTTTT. This encodes CASTLEGAWAGELFF. Full variable domain (remainder filled in from reference TRBV2 and TRBJ2-2): EPEVTQTPSHQVTQMGQEVILRCVPISNHLYFYWYRQILGQKVEFLVSFYNNEISEKSEIFDDQFSVERPDGSNFTLKIRSTKLEDSAMYFCASTLEGAWAGELFFGEGSRLTVL.

The chain combines TRBV18 with TRBJ2-1; D remains unclear. The CDR3 runs to 13 residues. The V gene lost 3 bases and the J gene lost 8 bases, with 11 bases spanning the gap. CDR1 KGHSH and CDR2 LQKENI come from the germline V gene. CDR3 DNA sequence: TGTGCCAGCTCACCTAGGGATAGGGATGAGCAGTTCTTC. Protein: CASSPRDRDEQFF.

This sequence joins TRBV28 and TRBJ2-2, with unresolved D. The CDR3 totals 13 residues. V dropped 3 bases and J dropped 6 bases, with 8 bases sitting between them. Germline CDR1 is MDHEN and CDR2 is SYDVKM. The CDR3 coding sequence is TGTGCCAGCAGTTTCGACGGCCCCGGGGAGCTGTTTTTT. Translation: CASSFDGPGELFF.

The CDR3 protein is CASSYGAQETQYF. CDR3 nucleotide sequence: TGTGCCAGCAGCTATGGGGCCCAAGAGACCCAGTACTTC. The chain couples TRBV7-2 to TRBJ2-5; possibly TRBD1 for D (5 bases). CDR3 length: 13 residues. Germline V CDR1 and CDR2: SGHTA, FQGNSA. With 4 bases removed from V and 1 base from J, the gap between germline ends came to 7 bases. The full variable domain, in which reference TRBV7-2 and TRBJ2-5 provide the parts outside the CDR3, is GAGVSQSPSNKVTEKGKDVELRCDPISGHTALYWYRQSLGQGLEFLIYFQGNSAPDKSGLPSDRFSAERTGGSVSTLTIQRTQQEDSAVYLCASSYGAQETQYFGPGTRLLVL.

This chain links TRBV28 with TRBJ2-5, with D unresolved. The CDR3 loop spans 10 amino acids. Germline lookup yields CDR1 MDHEN and CDR2 SYDVKM. The V and J ends lost 5 bases and 4 bases respectively, with 2 bases between them. The CDR3 region has the DNA TGTGCCAGCAGTGGAGAGACCCAGTACTTC. This sequence encodes CASSGETQYF.

This chain connects TRBV19 to TRBJ1-5; unclear D gene. The CDR3 is 13 amino acids. Trimming cost V 0 bases and J 7 bases, with 7 bases left between them. CDR1 is LNHDA and CDR2 is SQIVND in the germline V gene (reference sequence). CDR3 in amino acids: CASSIENGQPQHF. CDR3 sequence (DNA): TGTGCCAGTAGTATAGAGAACGGGCAGCCCCAGCATTTT. Variable domain in full (rest from reference TRBV19 and TRBJ1-5): DGGITQSPKYLFRKEGQNVTLSCEQNLNHDAMYWYRQDPGQGLRLIYYSQIVNDFQKGDIAEGYSVSREKKESFPLTVTSAQKNPTAFYLCASSIENGQPQHFGDGTRLSIL.

This chain links TRBV5-1 with TRBJ1-6, with 8 positions matching TRBD1. The germline CDR1 and CDR2 sequences are SGHRS and YFSETQ. The CDR3 sequence is 17 residues long. The ends lost 4 bases at V and 9 bases at J; junction bases unmatched: 15. The CDR3 DNA sequence: TGCGCCAGCAGCCCAACCCCCAGACAGGGGACAACTTCACCCCTCCACTTT. This gives the protein CASSPTPRQGTTSPLHF.

The chain couples TRBV11-2 to TRBJ2-7; 7 bases map to TRBD1. V lost 3 bases and J lost 7; bases outside the gene matches: 6. Germline values: CDR1 SGHAT, CDR2 FQNNGV. The CDR3 sequence is 13 residues long. CDR3 coding DNA: TGTGCCAGCAGCTTGACAGGGAATCGGGAGCAGTACTTC. Translation gives CASSLTGNREQYF.